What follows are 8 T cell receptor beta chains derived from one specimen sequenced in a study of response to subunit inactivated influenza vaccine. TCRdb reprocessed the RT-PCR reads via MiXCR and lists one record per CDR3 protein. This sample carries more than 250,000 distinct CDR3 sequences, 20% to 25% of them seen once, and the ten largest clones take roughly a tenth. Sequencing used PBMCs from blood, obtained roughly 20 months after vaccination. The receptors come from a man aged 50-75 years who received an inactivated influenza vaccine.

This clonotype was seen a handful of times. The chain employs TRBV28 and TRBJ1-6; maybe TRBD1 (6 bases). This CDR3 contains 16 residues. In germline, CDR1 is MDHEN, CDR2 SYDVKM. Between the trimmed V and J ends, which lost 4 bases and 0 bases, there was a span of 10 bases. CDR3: CASSYRTVSYNSPLHF. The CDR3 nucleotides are TGTGCCAGCAGTTACCGGACAGTCTCCTATAATTCACCCCTCCACTTT.

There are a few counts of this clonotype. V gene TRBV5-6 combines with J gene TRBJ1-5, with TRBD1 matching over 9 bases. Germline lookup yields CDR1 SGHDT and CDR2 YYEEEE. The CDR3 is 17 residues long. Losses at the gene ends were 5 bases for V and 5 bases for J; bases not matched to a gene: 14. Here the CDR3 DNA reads TGTGCCAGCAGTTTGTCAACCGGGACAGGGATCGATCAGCCCCAGCATTTT. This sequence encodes CASSLSTGTGIDQPQHF.

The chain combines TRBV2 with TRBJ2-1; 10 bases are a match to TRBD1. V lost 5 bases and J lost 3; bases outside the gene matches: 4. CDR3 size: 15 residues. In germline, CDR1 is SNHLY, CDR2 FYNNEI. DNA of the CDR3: TGTGCCAGCAGTCGGACAGGGGGATTCTACAATGAGCAGTTCTTC. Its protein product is CASSRTGGFYNEQFF.

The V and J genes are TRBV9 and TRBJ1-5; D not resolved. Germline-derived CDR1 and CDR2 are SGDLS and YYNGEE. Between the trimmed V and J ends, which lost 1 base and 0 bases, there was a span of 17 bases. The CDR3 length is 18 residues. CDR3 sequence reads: CASSVPHKGDNSNQPQHF. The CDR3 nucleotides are TGTGCCAGCAGCGTACCCCACAAGGGAGACAATAGCAATCAGCCCCAGCATTTT.

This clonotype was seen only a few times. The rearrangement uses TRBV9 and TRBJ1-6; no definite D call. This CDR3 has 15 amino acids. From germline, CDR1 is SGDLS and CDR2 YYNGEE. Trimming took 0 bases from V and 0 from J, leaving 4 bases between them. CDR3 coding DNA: TGTGCCAGCAGCGTAGGTGACTCCTATAATTCACCCCTCCACTTT. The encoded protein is CASSVGDSYNSPLHF. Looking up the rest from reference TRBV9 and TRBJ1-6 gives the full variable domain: DSGVTQTPKHLITATGQRVTLRCSPRSGDLSVYWYQQSLDQGLQFLIQYYNGEERAKGNILERFSAQQFPDLHSELNLSSLELGDSALYFCASSVGDSYNSPLHFGNGTRLTVT.

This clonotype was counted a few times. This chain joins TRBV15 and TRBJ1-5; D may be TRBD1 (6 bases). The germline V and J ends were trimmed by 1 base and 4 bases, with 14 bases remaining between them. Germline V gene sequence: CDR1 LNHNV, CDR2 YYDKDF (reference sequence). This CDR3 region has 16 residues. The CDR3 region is CATSRGSGVGNQPQHF. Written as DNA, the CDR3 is TGTGCCACCAGCAGAGGATCAGGGGTAGGGAATCAGCCCCAGCATTTT.

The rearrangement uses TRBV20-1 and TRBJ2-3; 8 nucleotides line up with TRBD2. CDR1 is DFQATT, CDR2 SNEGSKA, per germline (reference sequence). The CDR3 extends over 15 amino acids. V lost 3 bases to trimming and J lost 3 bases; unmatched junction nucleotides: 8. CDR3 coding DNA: TGCAGTGCTAGTCAATCGGGAGGGTTTACAGATACGCAGTATTTT. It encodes CSASQSGGFTDTQYF.

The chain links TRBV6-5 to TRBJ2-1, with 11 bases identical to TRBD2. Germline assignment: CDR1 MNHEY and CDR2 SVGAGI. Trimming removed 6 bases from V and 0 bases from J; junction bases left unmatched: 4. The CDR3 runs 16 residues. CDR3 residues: CASRLTSGSSYNEQFF. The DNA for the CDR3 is TGTGCCAGCAGGCTTACTAGCGGGAGCTCCTACAATGAGCAGTTCTTC.